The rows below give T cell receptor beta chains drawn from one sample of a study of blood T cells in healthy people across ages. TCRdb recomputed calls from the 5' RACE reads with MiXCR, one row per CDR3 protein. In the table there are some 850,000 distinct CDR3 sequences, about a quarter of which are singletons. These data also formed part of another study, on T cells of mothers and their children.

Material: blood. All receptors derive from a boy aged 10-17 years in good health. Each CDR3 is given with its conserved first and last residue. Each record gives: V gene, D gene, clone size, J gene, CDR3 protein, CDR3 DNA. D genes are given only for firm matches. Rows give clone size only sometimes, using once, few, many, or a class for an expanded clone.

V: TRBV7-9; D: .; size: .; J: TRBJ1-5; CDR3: CATPPRRNQPQHF; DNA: TGTGCCACCCCGCCCCGACGCAATCAGCCCCAGCATTTT
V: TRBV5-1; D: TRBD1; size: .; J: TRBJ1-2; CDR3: CASSKRDSPNYGYTF; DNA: TGCGCCAGCAGCAAAAGGGACAGCCCTAACTATGGCTACACCTTC
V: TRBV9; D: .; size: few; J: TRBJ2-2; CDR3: CASSVSPGELFF; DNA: TGTGCCAGCAGCGTCTCGCCCGGGGAGCTGTTTTTT
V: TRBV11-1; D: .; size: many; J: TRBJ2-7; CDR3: CASSGRDYEQYF; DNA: TGTGCCAGCAGCGGCCGGGACTACGAGCAGTACTTC
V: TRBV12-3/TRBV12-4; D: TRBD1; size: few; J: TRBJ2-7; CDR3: CASSFRQGGEQYF; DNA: TGTGCCAGCAGCTTTAGACAGGGCGGAGAGCAGTACTTC
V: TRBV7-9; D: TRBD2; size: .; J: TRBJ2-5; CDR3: CASGPGLAGAETQYF; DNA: TGTGCCAGCGGCCCAGGGCTAGCGGGGGCAGAGACCCAGTACTTC
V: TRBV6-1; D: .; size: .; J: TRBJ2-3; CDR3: CASTLNGRSDTQYF; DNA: TGTGCCAGCACCCTGAACGGGCGCTCAGATACGCAGTATTTT
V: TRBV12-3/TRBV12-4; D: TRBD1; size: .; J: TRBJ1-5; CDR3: CASSLYGTGINQPQHF; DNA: TGTGCCAGCAGTTTATATGGGACAGGGATCAATCAGCCCCAGCATTTT
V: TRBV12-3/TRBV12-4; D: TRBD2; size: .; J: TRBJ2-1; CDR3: CASSPGGSYEHYF; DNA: TGTGCCAGCAGCCCGGGGGGGTCCTACGAGCATTACTTC
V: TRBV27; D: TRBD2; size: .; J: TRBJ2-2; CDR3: CASSFRGENTGELFF; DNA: TGTGCCAGCAGTTTTCGGGGGGAGAACACCGGGGAGCTGTTTTTT
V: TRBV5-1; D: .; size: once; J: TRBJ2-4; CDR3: CASSSGTPGGNIQYF; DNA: TGCGCCAGCAGCTCCGGGACACCTGGGGGAAACATTCAGTACTTC
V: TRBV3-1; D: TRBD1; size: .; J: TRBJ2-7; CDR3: CASSVGQASYEQYF; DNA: TGTGCCAGCAGCGTAGGACAGGCCTCCTACGAGCAGTACTTC
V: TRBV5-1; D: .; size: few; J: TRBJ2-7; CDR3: CASTMGASQGEQYF; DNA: TGCGCCAGCACGATGGGGGCCTCCCAAGGCGAGCAGTACTTC
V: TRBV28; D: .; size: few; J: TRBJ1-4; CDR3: CASSLGGTRSHRKLFF; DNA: TGTGCCAGCAGTCTAGGGGGAACTCGAAGCCATCGAAAACTGTTTTTT
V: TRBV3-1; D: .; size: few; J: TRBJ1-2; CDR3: CASSQGGNRPVIPANYGYTF; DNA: TGTGCCAGCAGCCAAGGAGGGAACAGGCCTGTAATCCCAGCTAACTATGGCTACACCTTC
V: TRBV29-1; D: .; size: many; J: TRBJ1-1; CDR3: CSVGLNTEAFF; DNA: TGCAGCGTTGGGCTGAACACTGAAGCTTTCTTT
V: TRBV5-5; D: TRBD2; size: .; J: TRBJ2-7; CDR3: CASSLAAGIGEQYF; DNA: TGTGCCAGCAGCTTGGCAGCGGGGATTGGCGAGCAGTACTTC
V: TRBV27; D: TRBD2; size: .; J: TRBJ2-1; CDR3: CASSDTSGGFNEQFF; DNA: TGTGCCAGCAGTGATACTAGCGGGGGTTTCAATGAGCAGTTCTTC
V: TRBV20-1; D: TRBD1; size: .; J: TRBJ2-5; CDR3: CSARTGGAEETQYF; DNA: TGCAGTGCTCGGACAGGGGGCGCCGAAGAGACCCAGTACTTC
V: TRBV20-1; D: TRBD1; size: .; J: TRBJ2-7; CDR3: CSPRRDRGEQYF; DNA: TGCAGTCCCCGGCGCGACAGGGGCGAGCAGTACTTC